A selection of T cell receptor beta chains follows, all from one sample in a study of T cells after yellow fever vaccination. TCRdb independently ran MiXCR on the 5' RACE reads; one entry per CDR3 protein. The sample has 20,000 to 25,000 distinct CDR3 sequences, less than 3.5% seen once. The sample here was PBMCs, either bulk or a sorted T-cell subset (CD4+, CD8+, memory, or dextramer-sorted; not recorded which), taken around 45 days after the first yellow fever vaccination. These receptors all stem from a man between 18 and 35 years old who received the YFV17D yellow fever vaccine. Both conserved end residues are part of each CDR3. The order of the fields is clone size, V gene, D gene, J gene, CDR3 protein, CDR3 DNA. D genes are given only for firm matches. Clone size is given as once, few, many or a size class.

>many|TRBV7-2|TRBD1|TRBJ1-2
CASSSQTGGFYGYTF
TGTGCCAGCAGCTCTCAGACAGGGGGCTTCTATGGCTACACCTTC
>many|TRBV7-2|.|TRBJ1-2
CASSLRGVQNYGYTF
TGTGCCAGCAGCTTAAGGGGTGTTCAAAACTATGGCTACACCTTC
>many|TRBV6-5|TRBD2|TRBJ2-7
CAASGGAYEQYF
TGTGCCGCTAGCGGGGGAGCCTACGAGCAGTACTTC
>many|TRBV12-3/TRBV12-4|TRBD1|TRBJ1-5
CASSLTRTGPNQPQHF
TGTGCCAGCAGTCTTACTCGGACAGGGCCCAATCAGCCCCAGCATTTT
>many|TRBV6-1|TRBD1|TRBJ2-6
CASTDATGGAGANVLTF
TGTGCCAGCACTGACGCGACAGGGGGCGCTGGGGCCAACGTCCTGACTTTC
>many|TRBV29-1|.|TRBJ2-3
CSAAVGGRADTQYF
TGCAGCGCCGCGGTTGGGGGGCGTGCAGATACGCAGTATTTT
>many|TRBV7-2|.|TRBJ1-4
CASSPQGVGEKLFF
TGTGCCAGCAGCCCACAGGGAGTAGGTGAAAAACTGTTTTTT
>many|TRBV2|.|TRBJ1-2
CASTGGLLDGYTF
TGTGCCAGCACCGGAGGGCTCCTAGATGGCTACACCTTC
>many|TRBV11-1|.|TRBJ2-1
CASSLLDSYNEQFF
TGTGCCAGCAGCTTACTGGACAGTTACAATGAGCAGTTCTTC
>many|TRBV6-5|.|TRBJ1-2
CASSYLSETGGYTF
TGTGCCAGCAGTTACTTATCAGAAACAGGAGGCTACACCTTC
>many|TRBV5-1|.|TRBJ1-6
CASSLEGGDSPLHF
TGCGCCAGCAGCTTGGAAGGGGGGGATTCACCCCTCCACTTT
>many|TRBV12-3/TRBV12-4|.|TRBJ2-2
CASSVSVGSGELFF
TGTGCCAGCAGTGTGTCAGTGGGATCCGGGGAGCTGTTTTTT
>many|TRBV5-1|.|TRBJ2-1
CASSQDPGHGYNEQFF
TGCGCCAGCAGCCAGGATCCGGGACATGGGTACAATGAGCAGTTCTTC
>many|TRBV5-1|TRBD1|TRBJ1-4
CASRTGDEKLFF
TGCGCCAGCCGGACAGGAGATGAAAAACTGTTTTTT
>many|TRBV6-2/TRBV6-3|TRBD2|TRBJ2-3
CASSWTSGTDTQYF
TGTGCCAGCAGTTGGACTAGCGGAACAGATACGCAGTATTTT
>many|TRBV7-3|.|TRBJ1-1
CASSTGRNTEAFF
TGTGCCAGCAGCACTGGACGGAACACTGAAGCTTTCTTT
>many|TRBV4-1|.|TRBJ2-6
CASSQDRWGSGANVLTF
TGCGCCAGCAGCCAAGATCGTTGGGGGTCTGGGGCCAACGTCCTGACTTTC
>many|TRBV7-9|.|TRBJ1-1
CASSNRGRGDTEAFF
TGTGCCAGCAGCAACCGGGGGCGCGGGGACACTGAAGCTTTCTTT
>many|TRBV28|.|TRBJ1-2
CASSYPRQGYGYTF
TGTGCCAGCAGCTACCCCCGCCAGGGATATGGCTACACCTTC
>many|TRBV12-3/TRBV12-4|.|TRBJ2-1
CASSVLSSYNEQFF
TGTGCCAGCAGCGTATTGAGCTCCTACAATGAGCAGTTCTTC
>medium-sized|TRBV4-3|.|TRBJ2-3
CASSQDIGTSSTDTQYF
TGCGCCAGCAGCCAAGATATAGGGACTTCAAGCACAGATACGCAGTATTTT
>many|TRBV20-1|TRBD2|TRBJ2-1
CSALGLAGSNEQFF
TGCAGTGCCTTAGGGCTAGCGGGATCAAATGAGCAGTTCTTC
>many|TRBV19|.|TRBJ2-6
CASSIPQGGFPGANVLTF
TGTGCCAGTAGTATCCCCCAGGGGGGTTTTCCTGGGGCCAACGTCCTGACTTTC
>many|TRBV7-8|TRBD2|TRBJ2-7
CASSLVSGGVHEQYF
TGTGCCAGCAGCTTAGTATCGGGGGGGGTCCACGAGCAGTACTTC
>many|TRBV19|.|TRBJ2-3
CASSPGLQSDTQYF
TGTGCCAGTAGTCCCGGACTCCAGTCGGATACGCAGTATTTT
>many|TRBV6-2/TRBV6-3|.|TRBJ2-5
CASRKQAETQYF
TGTGCCAGCAGAAAGCAGGCGGAGACCCAGTACTTC
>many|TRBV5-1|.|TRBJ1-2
CASSLNPSNYGYTF
TGCGCCAGCAGCTTAAACCCAAGCAACTATGGCTACACCTTC
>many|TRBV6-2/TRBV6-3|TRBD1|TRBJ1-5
CASSYGGTGDQPQHF
TGTGCCAGCAGTTACGGGGGGACAGGGGATCAGCCCCAGCATTTT
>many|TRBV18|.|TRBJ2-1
CASSIPYNEQFF
TGTGCCAGCTCAATACCCTACAATGAGCAGTTCTTC
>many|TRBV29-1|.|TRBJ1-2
CSAAPYGYTF
TGCAGCGCGGCCCCCTATGGCTACACCTTC
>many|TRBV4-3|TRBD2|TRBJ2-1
CASSQDIFGTSGYNEQFF
TGCGCCAGCAGCCAAGATATTTTCGGGACTAGCGGATACAATGAGCAGTTCTTC